Presented here are 5 T cell receptor beta chains from one specimen sequenced in a study of graft-versus-host responses after intestinal transplantation (TCRdb year 2021). Taken with the paper, the label for time point translates to: cells obtained before transplantation from donor or recipient. In mixed lymphocyte reactions, 200,000 CFSE-labeled pre-transplant responders were plated with 200,000 irradiated violet-dye-labeled stimulators and cultured for 5 to 6 days. Library preparation was by the immunoSEQ multiplex PCR assay. Sourced from immuneACCESS, this table was stored by TCRdb with only in-frame sequences that have V and J called. A share of the clones is absent; for the studies checked, an unresolved V gene accounts for under half, and the remainder has no known explanation. Across this sample there are about 12,000 clones, with roughly a third seen only once. The leading ten clones occupy roughly 3.2% of the sample.

The sample in question was alloreactive CD8+ T cells from a mixed lymphocyte reaction culture, obtained before intestinal transplant. This sample's cell subset or site label indicates: CFSE-low proliferating T cells sorted from approximately six-day pre-transplant mixed lymphocyte reaction (GvH or HvG direction). These TCRs come from a human patient who received an intestinal transplant.

The V call is TRBV7-9, the J call TRBJ2-7, with 9 bases aligning to TRBD1. Trimming cost V 3 bases and J 5 bases; bases outside gene matches: 8. Per germline, CDR1 SEHNR and CDR2 FQNEAQ (reference sequence). This CDR3 has 15 residues. The chain's CDR3 is CASSFTRDRVHEQYF. DNA for the CDR3: TGTGCCAGCAGCTTTACCCGGGACAGGGTCCACGAGCAGTACTTC.

Concerning this clone itself: The sample has other DNA sequences that encode this CDR3 too. CDR3 residues: CVRSLAQGSPNQPQHF. In DNA form, the CDR3 reads TGTGTCAGGAGCTTAGCACAGGGGAGCCCCAATCAGCCCCAGCATTTT. The chain uses TRBV7-5 and TRBJ1-5; the table names TRBD1, a call not compared with the DNA. TRBV7-5 is recorded as a pseudogene. CDR3 length: 16 residues.

The CDR3 region is CASSLVATYEQYF. The CDR3 DNA reads as TGCGCCAGCAGCCTAGTAGCGACCTACGAGCAGTACTTC. The chain uses TRBV4-1 and TRBJ2-7; possibly TRBD2 for D (5 bases). CDR3 length: 13 residues. The germline gives CDR1 MGHRA, CDR2 YSYEKL. V was cut by 4 bases and J by 2 bases, with 9 bases left in between.

This CDR3 is CASSQVGQIGNTIYF. The CDR3 bases are TGTGCCAGCAGCCAAGTTGGACAAATTGGAAACACCATATATTTT. This chain connects TRBV5-4 to TRBJ1-3; D perhaps matches TRBD1 (5 bases). Germline V gene lookup returns CDR1 SGHNT and CDR2 YYREEE (reference sequence). CDR3 length equals 15 residues. Trimming left V 4 bases short and J 3 bases short, with 14 bases between. Drawing the rest from reference TRBV5-4 and TRBJ1-3, the complete variable domain is ETGVTQSPTHLIKTRGQQVTLRCSSQSGHNTVSWYQQALGQGPQFIFQYYREEENGRGNFPPRFSGLQFPNYSSELNVNALELDDSALYLCASSQVGQIGNTIYFGEGSWLTVV.

The CDR3 protein is CASSIASGSRRNSPLHF. Written as DNA, the CDR3 is TGTGCCAGTAGTATAGCCTCAGGGTCTCGGAGAAATTCACCCCTCCACTTT. The chain uses TRBV19 and TRBJ1-6; tentative D call: TRBD1 (5 bases). The CDR3 has 17 residues. The V gene's germline CDR1 is LNHDA and CDR2 SQIVND (reference sequence). The V and J ends lost 1 base and 7 bases respectively, with 17 bases between them.